The 32 T cell receptor beta chains below were found in one sample sequenced in a study of blood T cell repertoires in COVID-19. Only in-frame clones appear in the TCRdb table, and some are missing; sequencing was by immunoSEQ multiplex PCR. The sample has some 300,000 clones, roughly 89% seen once. The sample consisted of PBMCs or T cells enriched from blood (not recorded which). The receptors derive from a woman aged 45-60 years who had been exposed to COVID-19.

The rearrangement joins TRBV15 to TRBJ1-2; unclear D gene. The V gene lost 0 bases and the J gene lost 0 bases, with 11 bases spanning the gap. Germline loops: CDR1 LNHNV, CDR2 YYDKDF (reference sequence). The length of the CDR3 is 16 residues. The CDR3 coding sequence is TGTGCCACCAGCAGAGATGCGGGGAATCCTAACTATGGCTACACCTTC. As protein: CATSRDAGNPNYGYTF.

This chain links TRBV6-5 with TRBJ2-7; no firm D call. Germline values: CDR1 MNHEY, CDR2 SVGAGI. Trimming stripped 3 bases from V and 4 bases from J, with 4 bases between. This CDR3 has 11 amino acids. CDR3 region: CASSYLYEQYF. CDR3 bases: TGTGCCAGCAGTTATCTGTACGAGCAGTACTTC.

The genes are TRBV19 and TRBJ1-2, with a weak D call TRBD1 (5 bases). The CDR3 contains 15 residues. CDR1 and CDR2 from the germline V gene are LNHDA and SQIVND (reference sequence). V lost 3 bases and J 2 bases, leaving 13 bases between the germline ends. The chain's CDR3 is CASSIWRGINYGYTF. The DNA for the CDR3 is TGTGCCAGTAGTATTTGGCGGGGGATAAACTATGGCTACACCTTC.

The genes are TRBV10-3 and TRBJ1-4; 11 bases are a match to TRBD1. Losses at the gene ends were 4 bases for V and 10 bases for J; bases not matched to a gene: 2. The germline gives CDR1 ENHRY, CDR2 SYGVKD. This CDR3 has 13 amino acids. CDR3 protein: CAISGTGGGKLFF. The CDR3, as DNA: TGTGCCATCAGTGGGACAGGGGGCGGAAAACTGTTTTTT.

The CDR3 region has the DNA TGTGCCAGCAGCCAAGAGGGGTCGGGGGGCCCCTACGAGCAGTACTTC. Residues: CASSQEGSGGPYEQYF. The chain joins TRBV4-2 to TRBJ2-7; a weak D match, TRBD2 (7 bases). Trimming cost V 0 bases and J 2 bases, with 14 bases left between them. There are 16 residues in the CDR3. CDR1 and CDR2 from the germline V gene are LGHNA and YNFKEQ.

The J gene is TRBJ2-7, the V gene TRBV3-1 (or the pseudogene TRBV3-2); TRBD2 is a possible D gene (7 bases). The germline gives CDR1 LGHDT, CDR2 YNNKEL (reference sequence). Trimming left V 4 bases short and J 2 bases short, with 15 bases between. CDR3 size: 15 residues. The CDR3 sequence is CASSPLGGAAYEQYF. The DNA for the CDR3 is TGTGCCAGCAGCCCCCTGGGGGGGGCGGCCTACGAGCAGTACTTC.

This clone came up once. V is TRBV3-1 (or the pseudogene TRBV3-2) and J is TRBJ2-7, with D maybe TRBD2 (6 bases). The germline CDR1 and CDR2 sequences are LGHDT and YNNKEL (reference sequence). The CDR3 is 16 amino acids. V shed 2 bases and J shed 6 bases, with 20 bases lying between them. The CDR3 nucleotides are TGTGCCAGCAGCCAAAGGAGGGGTTCCGTTTGGGGCGAGCAGTACTTC. This translates into CASSQRRGSVWGEQYF.

This clone has more than one count but fewer than ten. The chain joins TRBV6-5 to TRBJ1-2; 8 nucleotides match TRBD1. CDR1 MNHEY and CDR2 SVGAGI come from the germline V gene. V lost 6 bases, J lost 8 bases, and 11 bases stayed unmatched. The CDR3 has 14 residues. The CDR3 bases are TGTGCCAGCAGAAAAGCAGGGGGCAGGGAAGGCTACACCTTC. Its translation is CASRKAGGREGYTF.

Details on this clone: Other nucleotide sequences from this sample produce the same CDR3. This rearrangement joins TRBV11-3 to TRBJ2-1, with D hard to call. Trimming took off 1 base at V and 6 bases at J, with 4 bases between the two ends. This CDR3 has 12 residues. Germline values: CDR1 SGHNT, CDR2 YENEEA. CDR3 nucleotide sequence: TGTGCCAGCAGCTTAGTTAGCAATGAGCAGTTCTTC. The encoded protein is CASSLVSNEQFF.

The chain joins TRBV29-1 to TRBJ1-3; 8 nucleotides line up with TRBD1. This CDR3 is built from 14 residues. V lost 3 bases and J lost 4; bases outside the gene matches: 5. CDR1 is SQVTM, CDR2 ANQGSEA, per germline. Here the CDR3 reads CSVDPTGAGNTIYF. CDR3 in DNA: TGCAGCGTTGACCCGACAGGGGCCGGAAACACCATATATTTT.

The gene calls are TRBV28 and TRBJ1-4, with D hard to call. Between the trimmed V and J ends, which lost 5 bases and 12 bases, there was a span of 13 bases. Germline CDR1 is MDHEN and CDR2 is SYDVKM. The CDR3 sequence is 12 residues long. In nucleotides, the CDR3 is TGTGCCAGCAGTAGGCTGGGCATTGAACTGTTTTTT. As protein: CASSRLGIELFF.

The rearrangement uses TRBV2 and TRBJ2-1, with 14 bases matching TRBD2. The CDR3 extends over 15 amino acids. The germline V gene has CDR1 SNHLY and CDR2 FYNNEI. J gave up 11 bases and V 6 bases, and 9 bases lay outside the gene matches. This chain's CDR3 is CASRTRTSGGSKQFF. CDR3 nucleotides: TGTGCCAGCAGGACCCGGACTAGCGGGGGGTCAAAGCAGTTCTTC.

The chain links TRBV6-5 to TRBJ1-1; 9 bases are a match to TRBD1. CDR1 MNHEY and CDR2 SVGAGI come from the germline V gene. V gave up 10 bases and J gave up 3 bases; unmatched junction bases: 9. This CDR3 is built from 14 residues. The CDR3 DNA reads TGTGCCACCCAGTCTGGGACAGGGTACACTGAAGCTTTCTTT. Protein sequence: CATQSGTGYTEAFF.

This chain links TRBV24-1 with TRBJ1-2; no clear D gene. CDR3 length: 14 residues. V was clipped by 0 bases and J by 4 bases, with 8 bases between them. Germline CDR1 KGHDR, CDR2 SFDVKD. Here the CDR3 DNA reads TGTGCCACCAGTGATTTGCAGGCCTCCTATGGCTACACCTTC. It is translated as CATSDLQASYGYTF.

The J gene is TRBJ1-4, the V gene TRBV7-9; 9 bases agree with TRBD1. Germline trimming cut 5 bases from V and 3 bases from J; bases unmatched to any gene: 4. The CDR3 totals 15 residues. Per the germline V gene, CDR1 is SEHNR and CDR2 is FQNEAQ (reference sequence). Written as DNA, the CDR3 is TGTGCCAGCAGCCGGGGACAGGGTTCTAATGAAAAACTGTTTTTT. This codes for CASSRGQGSNEKLFF.

This clone has a single count. The V and J genes are TRBV15 and TRBJ2-6; 10 bases are shared with TRBD1. V lost 4 bases and J lost 2; bases outside the gene matches: 2. The germline gives CDR1 LNHNV, CDR2 YYDKDF (reference sequence). CDR3 length equals 16 residues. This CDR3 reads CATSTGQGAGANVLTF. The DNA for the CDR3 is TGTGCCACCAGCACCGGACAGGGGGCTGGGGCCAACGTCCTGACTTTC.

The gene calls are TRBV13 and TRBJ2-6; 8 bases align to TRBD1. Trimming cost V 0 bases and J 0 bases; bases outside gene matches: 7. CDR3 length equals 19 residues. CDR1 is PRHDT and CDR2 is FYEKMQ in the germline V gene (reference sequence). This CDR3 is CASSLGRDRLPSGANVLTF. In nucleotides, the CDR3 is TGTGCCAGCAGCTTAGGCCGGGACAGGCTGCCCTCTGGGGCCAACGTCCTGACTTTC.

The chain recombines TRBV6-1 with TRBJ2-7, with D uncertain. The CDR3 is made up of 15 amino acids. Trimming pared 2 bases from V and 1 base from J, leaving 12 bases between. Germline CDR1 reads MNHNS; CDR2 reads SASEGT. In nucleotides, the CDR3 is TGTGCCAGCAGTGAATTGTCGTACTGGTCCTACGAGCAGTACTTC. Translating it yields CASSELSYWSYEQYF.

The chain carries TRBV27 and TRBJ2-7; 11 bases fit TRBD2. The CDR3 runs to 15 residues. V shed 4 bases, J shed 3 bases, and the junction held 5 bases outside the gene matches. Germline V gene data show CDR1 as MNHEY and CDR2 as SMNVEV (reference sequence). The CDR3 sequence is CASSSPGLADYEQYF. In DNA form, the CDR3 reads TGTGCCAGCAGTTCCCCGGGACTAGCGGACTACGAGCAGTACTTC.

The sample holds a few counts of this clone. The chain carries TRBV5-6 and TRBJ1-2, with unresolved D. Germline loops: CDR1 SGHDT, CDR2 YYEEEE. With 3 bases removed from V and 6 bases from J, the gap between germline ends came to 12 bases. This CDR3 region has 13 residues. This CDR3 is CASSYQKLDGYTF. The CDR3 nucleotides read TGTGCCAGCAGCTACCAAAAGCTAGATGGCTACACCTTC.

The chain combines TRBV21-1 with TRBJ2-3; the table's D call, TRBD2, was not checked against the DNA. TRBV21-1 is termed a pseudogene. The CDR3 covers 18 residues. This chain's CDR3 is CASSWPHRSGGAGDTQYF. CDR3 coding DNA: TGTGCCAGCAGCTGGCCACACCGCAGCGGGGGGGCAGGAGATACGCAGTATTTT.

This clone appeared a few times. The germline gene is not matched at one end of the junction; a read error may be the cause. The V gene is TRBV20-1, the J gene TRBJ1-4, with D unresolved. Germline values: CDR1 DFQATT, CDR2 SNEGSKA (reference sequence). This CDR3 has 11 residues. The DNA of the CDR3 is TGCAGTGCTTCCCCCCACGGGGAGTTAAGGTTT. Translation gives CSASPHGELRF.

V usage is TRBV5-4 and J usage is TRBJ2-3; 8 nucleotides align to TRBD1. The CDR3 covers 14 residues. V was clipped by 4 bases and J by 5 bases; unmatched bases: 6. The V gene's germline CDR1 is SGHNT and CDR2 YYREEE (reference sequence). CDR3 loop: CASSTGQGGDTQYF. For the CDR3, the DNA is TGTGCCAGCAGCACCGGACAGGGCGGAGATACGCAGTATTTT.

This chain joins TRBV18 and TRBJ2-3, with TRBD2 matching 14 bases. The germline V gene has CDR1 KGHSH and CDR2 LQKENI. The CDR3 extends over 16 amino acids. V trimming: 4 bases; J trimming: 5 bases; junction bases outside the gene matches: 5. The CDR3 sequence: CASSQGLAGAGDTQYF. The DNA for the CDR3 is TGTGCCAGCTCACAGGGACTAGCGGGAGCCGGAGATACGCAGTATTTT.

The CDR3 DNA is TGTGCCAGCTCACCGGAAAGGGACAGGGGAGGATATGGCTACACCTTC. This sequence encodes CASSPERDRGGYGYTF. The chain carries TRBV18 and TRBJ1-2; TRBD1 matches at 10 bases. Germline V gene lookup returns CDR1 KGHSH and CDR2 LQKENI. The CDR3 spans 16 residues. With V trimmed by 3 bases and J by 5 bases, 9 bases remained unmatched.

This clone was counted once. J is TRBJ2-5 and V is TRBV30, with a tentative D call TRBD2 (6 bases). From germline, CDR1 is GTSNPN and CDR2 SVGIG (reference sequence). Trimming took 0 bases from V and 1 from J, leaving 12 bases between them. This CDR3 comprises 15 residues. CDR3 sequence: CAWSVLDYFQETQYF. The CDR3 DNA follows: TGTGCCTGGAGTGTACTGGACTACTTCCAAGAGACCCAGTACTTC.

The rearrangement joins TRBV28 to TRBJ2-7; TRBD1 is a possible D gene (6 bases). The CDR3 consists of 17 residues. V lost 2 bases and J lost 1, with 18 bases in between. From germline, CDR1 is MDHEN and CDR2 SYDVKM. CDR3 in amino acids: CASSLSTSGRGSYEQYF. In nucleotides, the CDR3 is TGTGCCAGCAGTTTAAGTACTTCTGGCAGGGGATCCTACGAGCAGTACTTC.

This rearrangement joins TRBV20-1 to TRBJ2-4; weak D call: TRBD2 (5 bases). Germline-derived CDR1 and CDR2 are DFQATT and SNEGSKA (reference sequence). CDR3 length: 15 residues. The V gene lost 3 bases and the J gene lost 3 bases, with 15 bases spanning the gap. CDR3 bases: TGCAGTGCTAGTAGTCTAGCCCTTCTCAAAAACATTCAGTACTTC. Amino acid sequence: CSASSLALLKNIQYF.

The V and J genes are TRBV6-5 and TRBJ2-6; perhaps TRBD2 as D (5 bases). Germline CDR1 is MNHEY and CDR2 is SVGAGI. CDR3 length: 15 residues. Trimming cost V 2 bases and J 4 bases, with 9 bases left between them. The CDR3 sequence: CASSYQPSGANVLTF. In DNA form, the CDR3 reads TGTGCCAGCAGTTACCAACCTAGCGGGGCCAACGTCCTGACTTTC.

The gene calls are TRBV28 and TRBJ2-5; 9 positions match TRBD1. After removal of 0 bases from V and 4 bases from J, the junction contained 3 bases not matched to a gene. The CDR3 extends over 15 amino acids. CDR1 and CDR2 from the germline V gene are MDHEN and SYDVKM. As DNA, the CDR3 is TGTGCCAGCAGTTTATGGGGACAGGGTGGAGAGACCCAGTACTTC. Encoded protein: CASSLWGQGGETQYF.

The chain is built from TRBV27 and TRBJ2-7; TRBD1 agrees at 7 bases. CDR3 size: 12 residues. After removal of 8 bases from V and 3 bases from J, the junction contained 4 bases not matched to a gene. Germline values: CDR1 MNHEY, CDR2 SMNVEV (reference sequence). The CDR3 loop reads CASQGQFYEQYF. Written as DNA, the CDR3 is TGTGCCAGCCAGGGACAGTTCTACGAGCAGTACTTC.

The chain combines TRBV5-1 with TRBJ1-4; D possibly corresponds to TRBD1 (6 bases). Per the germline V gene, CDR1 is SGHRS and CDR2 is YFSETQ. This CDR3 spans 16 amino acids. Trimming stripped 3 bases from V and 8 bases from J, with 20 bases between. CDR3 sequence reads: CASSSGVFGEGEKLFF. The DNA of the CDR3 is TGCGCCAGCAGCTCAGGGGTCTTTGGGGAAGGAGAAAAACTGTTTTTT.